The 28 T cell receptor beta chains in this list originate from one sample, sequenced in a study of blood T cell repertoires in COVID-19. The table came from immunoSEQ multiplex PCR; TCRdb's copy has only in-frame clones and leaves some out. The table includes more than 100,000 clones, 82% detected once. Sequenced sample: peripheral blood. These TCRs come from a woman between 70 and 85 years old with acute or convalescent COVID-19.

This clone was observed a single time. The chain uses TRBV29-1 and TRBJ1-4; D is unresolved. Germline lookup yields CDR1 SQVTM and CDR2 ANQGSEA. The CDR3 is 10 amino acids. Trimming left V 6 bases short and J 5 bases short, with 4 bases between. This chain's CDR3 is CSVANEKLFF. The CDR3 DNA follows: TGCAGCGTCGCGAATGAAAAACTGTTTTTT.

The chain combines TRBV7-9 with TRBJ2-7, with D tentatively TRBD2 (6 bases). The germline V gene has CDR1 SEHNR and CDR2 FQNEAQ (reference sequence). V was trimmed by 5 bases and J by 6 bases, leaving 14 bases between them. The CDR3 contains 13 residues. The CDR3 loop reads CASSQGGIGEQYF. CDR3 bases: TGTGCCAGCAGCCAAGGCGGGATCGGCGAGCAGTACTTC.

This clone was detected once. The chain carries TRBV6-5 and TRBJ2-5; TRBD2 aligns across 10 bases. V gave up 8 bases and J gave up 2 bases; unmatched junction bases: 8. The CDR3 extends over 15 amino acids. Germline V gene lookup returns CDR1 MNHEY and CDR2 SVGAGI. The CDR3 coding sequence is TGTGCCAGCCGATCTAGCGGGGGTTATCAAGAGACCCAGTACTTC. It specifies CASRSSGGYQETQYF.

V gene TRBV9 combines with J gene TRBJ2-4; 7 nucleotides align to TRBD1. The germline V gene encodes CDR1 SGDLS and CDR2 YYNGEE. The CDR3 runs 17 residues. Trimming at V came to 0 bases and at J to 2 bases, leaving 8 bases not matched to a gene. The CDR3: CASSVEGAGGSKNIQYF. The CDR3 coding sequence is TGTGCCAGCAGCGTAGAGGGGGCAGGGGGATCCAAAAACATTCAGTACTTC.

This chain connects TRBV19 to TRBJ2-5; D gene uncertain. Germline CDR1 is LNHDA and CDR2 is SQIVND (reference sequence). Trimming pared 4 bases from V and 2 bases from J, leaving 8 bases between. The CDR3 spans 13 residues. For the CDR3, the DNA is TGTGCCAGTAGTACGTCCGGGCAAGAGACCCAGTACTTC. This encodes CASSTSGQETQYF. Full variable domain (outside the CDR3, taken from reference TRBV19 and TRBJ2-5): DGGITQSPKYLFRKEGQNVTLSCEQNLNHDAMYWYRQDPGQGLRLIYYSQIVNDFQKGDIAEGYSVSREKKESFPLTVTSAQKNPTAFYLCASSTSGQETQYFGPGTRLLVL.

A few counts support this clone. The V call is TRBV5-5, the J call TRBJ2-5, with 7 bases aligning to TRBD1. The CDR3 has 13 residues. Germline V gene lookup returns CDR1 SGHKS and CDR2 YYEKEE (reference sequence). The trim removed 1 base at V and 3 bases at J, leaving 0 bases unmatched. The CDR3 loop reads CASSLTGEETQYF. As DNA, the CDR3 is TGTGCCAGCAGCTTGACAGGGGAAGAGACCCAGTACTTC.

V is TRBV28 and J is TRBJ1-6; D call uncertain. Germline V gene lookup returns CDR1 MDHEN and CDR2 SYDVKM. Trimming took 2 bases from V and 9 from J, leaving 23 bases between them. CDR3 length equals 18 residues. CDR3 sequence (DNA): TGTGCCAGCAGTTTACTCCCACGTCTGCCCCCCACGAGTTCACCCCTCCACTTT. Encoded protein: CASSLLPRLPPTSSPLHF.

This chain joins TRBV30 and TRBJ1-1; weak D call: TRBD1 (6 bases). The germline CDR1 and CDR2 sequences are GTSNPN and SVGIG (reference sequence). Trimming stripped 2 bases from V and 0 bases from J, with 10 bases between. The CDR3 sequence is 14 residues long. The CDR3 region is CAWSPRTVNTEAFF. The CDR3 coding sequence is TGTGCCTGGAGTCCTAGGACAGTGAACACTGAAGCTTTCTTT. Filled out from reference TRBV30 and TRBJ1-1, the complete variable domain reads SQTIHQWPATLVQPVGSPLSLECTVEGTSNPNLYWYRQAAGRGLQLLFYSVGIGQISSEVPQNLSASRPQDRQFILSSKKLLLSDSGFYLCAWSPRTVNTEAFFGQGTRLTVV.

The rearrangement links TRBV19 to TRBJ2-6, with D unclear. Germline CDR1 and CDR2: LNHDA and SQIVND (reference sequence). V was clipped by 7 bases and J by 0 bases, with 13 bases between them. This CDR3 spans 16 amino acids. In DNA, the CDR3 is TGTGCCAGTAATGGCGGTACCCGCTCTGGGGCCAACGTCCTGACTTTC. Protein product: CASNGGTRSGANVLTF.

CDR3 bases: TGTGCCAGCAGTTACTTTGACAGGGGCACTGAAGCTTTCTTT. Translating gives CASSYFDRGTEAFF. J is TRBJ1-1 and V is TRBV6-5; 8 bases line up with TRBD1. The V and J ends lost 1 base and 4 bases, in that order; junction bases with no gene match: 2. The germline V gene encodes CDR1 MNHEY and CDR2 SVGAGI. The CDR3 has 14 amino acids.

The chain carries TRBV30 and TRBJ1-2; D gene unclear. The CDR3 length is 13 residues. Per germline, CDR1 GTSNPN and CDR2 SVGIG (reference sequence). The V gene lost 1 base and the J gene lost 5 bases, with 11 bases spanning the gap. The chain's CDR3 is CAWSETIFYGYTF. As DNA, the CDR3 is TGTGCCTGGAGTGAAACAATTTTTTATGGCTACACCTTC. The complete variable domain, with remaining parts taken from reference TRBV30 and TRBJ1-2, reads SQTIHQWPATLVQPVGSPLSLECTVEGTSNPNLYWYRQAAGRGLQLLFYSVGIGQISSEVPQNLSASRPQDRQFILSSKKLLLSDSGFYLCAWSETIFYGYTFGSGTRLTVV.

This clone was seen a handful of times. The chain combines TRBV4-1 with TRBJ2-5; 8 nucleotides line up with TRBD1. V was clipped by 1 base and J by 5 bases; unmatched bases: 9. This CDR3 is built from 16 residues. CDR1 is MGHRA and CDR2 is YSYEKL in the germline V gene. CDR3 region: CASSQGQGLLLETQYF. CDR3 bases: TGCGCCAGCAGCCAAGGACAGGGGCTCTTGCTGGAGACCCAGTACTTC.

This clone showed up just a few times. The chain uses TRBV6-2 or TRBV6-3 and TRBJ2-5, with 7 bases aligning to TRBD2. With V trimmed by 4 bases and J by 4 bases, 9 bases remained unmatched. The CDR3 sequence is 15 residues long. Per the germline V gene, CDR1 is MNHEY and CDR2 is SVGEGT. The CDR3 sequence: CASSLLSGAVETQYF. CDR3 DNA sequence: TGTGCCAGCAGTTTACTCAGCGGGGCGGTAGAGACCCAGTACTTC.

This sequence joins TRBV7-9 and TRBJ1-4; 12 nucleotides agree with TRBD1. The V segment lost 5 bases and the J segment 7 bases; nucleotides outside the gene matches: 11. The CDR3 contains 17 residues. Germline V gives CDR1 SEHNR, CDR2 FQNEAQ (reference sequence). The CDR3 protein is CASSQGQGALRGEKLFF. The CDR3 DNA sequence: TGTGCCAGCAGCCAGGGACAGGGGGCGCTGAGGGGTGAAAAACTGTTTTTT.

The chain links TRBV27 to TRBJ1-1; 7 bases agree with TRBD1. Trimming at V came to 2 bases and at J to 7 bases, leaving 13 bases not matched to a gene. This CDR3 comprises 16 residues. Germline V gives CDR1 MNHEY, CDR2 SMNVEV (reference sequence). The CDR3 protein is CASSLGNRQGENEAFF. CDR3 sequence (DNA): TGTGCCAGCAGTTTAGGGAATAGGCAGGGGGAAAATGAAGCTTTCTTT.

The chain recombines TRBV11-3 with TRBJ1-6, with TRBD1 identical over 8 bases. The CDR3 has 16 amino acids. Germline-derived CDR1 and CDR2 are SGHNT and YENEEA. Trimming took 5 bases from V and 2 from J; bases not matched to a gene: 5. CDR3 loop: CASSAEQGAYNSPLHF. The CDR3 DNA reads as TGTGCCAGCAGCGCGGAACAGGGGGCCTATAATTCACCCCTCCACTTT. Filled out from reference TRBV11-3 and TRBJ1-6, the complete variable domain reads EAGVVQSPRYKIIEKKQPVAFWCNPISGHNTLYWYLQNLGQGPELLIRYENEEAVDDSQLPKDRFSAERLKGVDSTLKIQPAELGDSAVYLCASSAEQGAYNSPLHFGNGTRLTVT.

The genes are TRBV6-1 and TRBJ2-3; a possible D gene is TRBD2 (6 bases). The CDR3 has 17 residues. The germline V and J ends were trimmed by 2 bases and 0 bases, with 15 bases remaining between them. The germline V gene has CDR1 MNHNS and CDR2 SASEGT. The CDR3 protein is CASSERRVLTSTDTQYF. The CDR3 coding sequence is TGTGCCAGCAGTGAAAGGAGGGTACTGACTAGCACAGATACGCAGTATTTT.

CDR3 in DNA: TGTGCCAGCAGTTACGGGACAGGTGCTCAGCCCCAGCATTTT. This encodes CASSYGTGAQPQHF. The V and J genes are TRBV6-2 or TRBV6-3 and TRBJ1-5; 8 nucleotides agree with TRBD1. CDR1 is MNHEY, CDR2 SVGEGT, per germline. This CDR3 has 14 residues. V lost 2 bases, J lost 6 bases, and 3 bases stayed unmatched.

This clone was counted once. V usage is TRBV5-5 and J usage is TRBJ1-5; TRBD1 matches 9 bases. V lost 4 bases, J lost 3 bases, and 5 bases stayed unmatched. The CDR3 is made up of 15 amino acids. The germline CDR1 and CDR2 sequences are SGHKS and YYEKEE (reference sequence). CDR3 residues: CASSLGQGNNQPQHF. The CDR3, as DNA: TGTGCCAGCAGCCTGGGACAGGGCAACAATCAGCCCCAGCATTTT.

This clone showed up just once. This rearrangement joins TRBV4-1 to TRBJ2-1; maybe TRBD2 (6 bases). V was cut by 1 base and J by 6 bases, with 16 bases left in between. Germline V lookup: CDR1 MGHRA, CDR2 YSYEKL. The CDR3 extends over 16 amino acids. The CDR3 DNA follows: TGCGCCAGCAGCCAAGTTTACGCGGGGCGGTCCAATGAGCAGTTCTTC. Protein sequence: CASSQVYAGRSNEQFF.

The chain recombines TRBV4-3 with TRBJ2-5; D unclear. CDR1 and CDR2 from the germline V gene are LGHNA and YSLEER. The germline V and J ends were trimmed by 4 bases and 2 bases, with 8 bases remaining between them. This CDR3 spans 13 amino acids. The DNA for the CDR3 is TGCGCCAGCAGCCCGAACCGGCAAGAGACCCAGTACTTC. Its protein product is CASSPNRQETQYF.

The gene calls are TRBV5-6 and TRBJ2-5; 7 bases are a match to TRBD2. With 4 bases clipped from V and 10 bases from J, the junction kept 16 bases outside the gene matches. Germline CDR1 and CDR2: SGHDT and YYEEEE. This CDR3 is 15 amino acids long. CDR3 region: CASSETGGNRDNQYF. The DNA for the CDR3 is TGTGCCAGCAGCGAAACCGGGGGGAACAGAGACAACCAGTACTTC.

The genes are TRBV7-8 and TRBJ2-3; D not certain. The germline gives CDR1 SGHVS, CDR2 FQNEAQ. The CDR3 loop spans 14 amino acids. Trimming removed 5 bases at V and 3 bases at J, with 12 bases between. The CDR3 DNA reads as TGTGCCAGCAGCATAGGGTCAGGAACAGATACGCAGTATTTT. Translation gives CASSIGSGTDTQYF.

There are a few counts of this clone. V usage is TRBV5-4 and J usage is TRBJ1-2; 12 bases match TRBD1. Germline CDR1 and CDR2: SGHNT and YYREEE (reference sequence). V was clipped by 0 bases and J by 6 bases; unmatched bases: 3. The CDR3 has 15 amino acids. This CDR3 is CASSLAGTGGDGYTF. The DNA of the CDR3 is TGTGCCAGCAGCTTGGCCGGGACAGGGGGCGATGGCTACACCTTC.

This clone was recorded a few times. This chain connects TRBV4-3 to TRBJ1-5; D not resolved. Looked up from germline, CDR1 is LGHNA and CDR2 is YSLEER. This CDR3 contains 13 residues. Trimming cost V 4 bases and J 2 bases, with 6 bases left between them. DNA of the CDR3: TGCGCCAGCAGCCTTGCAGGCAATCAGCCCCAGCATTTT. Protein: CASSLAGNQPQHF.

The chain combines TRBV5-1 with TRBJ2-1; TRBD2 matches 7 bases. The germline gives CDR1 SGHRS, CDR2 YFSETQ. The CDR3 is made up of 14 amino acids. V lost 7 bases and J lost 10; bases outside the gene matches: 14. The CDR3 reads CASSSTSPGGEQFF. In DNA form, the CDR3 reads TGCGCCAGCTCTTCGACTAGCCCAGGTGGGGAGCAGTTCTTC.

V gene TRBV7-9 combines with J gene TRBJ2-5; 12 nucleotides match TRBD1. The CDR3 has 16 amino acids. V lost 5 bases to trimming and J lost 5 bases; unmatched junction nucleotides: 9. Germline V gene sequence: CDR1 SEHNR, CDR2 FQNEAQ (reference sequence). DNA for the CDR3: TGTGCCAGCAGCCACCCCTGGGACAGGGGGCTGGAGACCCAGTACTTC. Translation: CASSHPWDRGLETQYF.

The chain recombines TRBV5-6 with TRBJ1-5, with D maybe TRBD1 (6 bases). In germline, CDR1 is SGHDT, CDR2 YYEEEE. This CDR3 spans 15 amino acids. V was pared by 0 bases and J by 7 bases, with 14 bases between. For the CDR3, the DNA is TGTGCCAGCAGCTTGGGCAGGGGAGTTGGACAGCCCCAGCATTTT. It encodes CASSLGRGVGQPQHF.